The sequence of this T cell receptor beta chain was determined in a study of T cell responses to AZD1222 COVID-19 vaccine. The CDR3 runs to 16 residues. Germline lookup yields CDR1 GTSNPN and CDR2 SVGIG (reference sequence). V lost 3 bases and J lost 2, with 19 bases in between. Study results and limitations: Clonal diversity was possibly underestimated, and the donors were mostly white British, with more females. Nearly half of the spike-specific TCRs reportedly recognize variant regions that carry no mutations. Among vaccine-associated CD4 TCRs, coverage spanned spike, with dominance at 160-218 and 743-854. Spike-specific TCR breadth rose after two AZD1222 doses, and depth rose as well.

Measured with immunoSEQ multiplex PCR; TCRdb has only the in-frame clones, and not every one. The sample shows under 95,000 clones, more than 70% of them seen only once. Note on this clone: Its specificity is not known.

This TCR was sampled from an adult in good health. The sequencing used peripheral blood, collected on day 0 of AZD1222 vaccination. V gene TRBV30 combines with J gene TRBJ1-1; D might be TRBD1 (5 bases). The CDR3 reads CAWRPGGAGRNTEAFF. The DNA for the CDR3 is TGTGCCTGGAGACCGGGAGGGGCAGGGAGAAACACTGAAGCTTTCTTT.